This entry features one T cell receptor (beta chain) sequence. Antigen specificity is unknown. The data are from a study of response to subunit inactivated influenza vaccine. MiXCR, applied by TCRdb to the RT-PCR reads, yields one record per CDR3 protein. The top ten hold 7.5% to 8% of the sample, which has 600,000 to 850,000 distinct CDR3 sequences, about 14% seen once. Study-level findings and limits: Few additional T cells are recruited per seasonal influenza vaccination, authors suggested.

The germline V gene has CDR1 ENHRY and CDR2 SYGVKD. Trimming removed 4 bases at V and 8 bases at J, with 14 bases between. The CDR3 is made up of 13 amino acids. The receptor was derived from a man between 50 and 59 years old who received an inactivated influenza vaccine. This specimen was PBMCs from blood, taken 14 to 15 days before vaccination. The rearrangement links TRBV10-3 to TRBJ1-1; maybe TRBD1 (6 bases). CDR3 in DNA: TGTGCCATCAGTGGGCGGACAGCAACAGAAGCTTTCTTT. As protein: CAISGRTATEAFF.